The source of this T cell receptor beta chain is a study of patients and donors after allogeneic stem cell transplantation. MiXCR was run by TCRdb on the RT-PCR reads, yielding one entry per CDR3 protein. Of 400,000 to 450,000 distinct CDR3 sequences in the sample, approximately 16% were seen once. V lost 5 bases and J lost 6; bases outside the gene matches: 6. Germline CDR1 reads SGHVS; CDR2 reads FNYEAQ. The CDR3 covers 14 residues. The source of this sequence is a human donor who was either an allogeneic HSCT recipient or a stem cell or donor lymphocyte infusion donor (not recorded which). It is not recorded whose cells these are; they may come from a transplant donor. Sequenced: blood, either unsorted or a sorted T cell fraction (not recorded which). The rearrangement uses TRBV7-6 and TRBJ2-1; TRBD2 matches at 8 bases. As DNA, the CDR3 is TGTGCCAGCAGCACCGGGGGGGGGAGCAATGAGCAGTTCTTC. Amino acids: CASSTGGGSNEQFF. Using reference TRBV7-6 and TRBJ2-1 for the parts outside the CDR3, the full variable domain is GAGVSQSPRYKVTKRGQDVALRCDPISGHVSLYWYRQALGQGPEFLTYFNYEAQQDKSGLPNDRFSAERPEGSISTLTIQRTEQRDSAMYRCASSTGGGSNEQFFGPGTRLTVL.